This T cell receptor beta chain was observed in a study of T-cell memory formation after mild COVID-19. Study-wide findings and caveats: Later expanders leaned CD4+, whereas clones that contracted between day 15 and 85 were balanced CD4/CD8. Pre-infection memory contained some responding clones, which suggested that cross-reactive memory had joined. Clones which contracted sat mainly in CM and EM if CD4+, and in EMRA if CD8+.

This clonotype was counted ten times or more. Its specificity is unknown. UMIs and sample barcodes were carried by the TCR alpha and TCR beta cDNA libraries that 5'RACE produced using constant-segment primers. TCRdb ran MiXCR on the 5' RACE reads and lists one entry per CDR3 protein. The sample has a few hundred thousand distinct CDR3 sequences, 14% seen once. The germline V gene has CDR1 LGHDT and CDR2 YNNKEL (reference sequence). The CDR3 loop spans 13 amino acids. The V end lost 0 bases, the J end lost 9 bases, and 12 bases lay between the germline ends. Sequencing was carried out using PBMCs or a T cell subset sorted from them (not recorded which). The chain couples TRBV3-1 to TRBJ2-7; tentative D call: TRBD1 (7 bases). The sequence was obtained from a man in his late teens or twenties who had mild COVID-19 (a few samples of this study predate the infection). Cell type and time point are not known. Here the CDR3 DNA reads TGTGCCAGCAGCCAAGAACAGGGGCGGGGGCAGTACTTC. It specifies CASSQEQGRGQYF.